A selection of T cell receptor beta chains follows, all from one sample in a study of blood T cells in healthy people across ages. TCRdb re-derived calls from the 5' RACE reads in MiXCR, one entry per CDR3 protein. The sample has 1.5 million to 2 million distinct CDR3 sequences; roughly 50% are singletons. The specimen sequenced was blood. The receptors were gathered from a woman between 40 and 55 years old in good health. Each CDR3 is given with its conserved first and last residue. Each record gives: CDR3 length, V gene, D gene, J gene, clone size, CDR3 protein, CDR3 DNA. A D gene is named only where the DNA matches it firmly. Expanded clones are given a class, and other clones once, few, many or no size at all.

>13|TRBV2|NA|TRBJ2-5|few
CAIQSEGGETQYF
TGTGCCATACAATCCGAGGGGGGGGAGACCCAGTACTTC
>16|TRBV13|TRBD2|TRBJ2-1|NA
CASSFLSGGVNNEQFF
TGTGCCAGCAGTTTTCTGAGCGGGGGGGTAAACAATGAGCAGTTCTTC
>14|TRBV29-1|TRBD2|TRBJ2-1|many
CSVEWRGGSDEQFF
TGCAGCGTTGAATGGCGGGGGGGCTCGGATGAGCAGTTCTTC
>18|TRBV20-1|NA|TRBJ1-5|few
CSVHRGARGVFSNQPQHF
TGCAGTGTTCATCGGGGGGCCCGGGGGGTGTTCAGCAATCAGCCCCAGCATTTT
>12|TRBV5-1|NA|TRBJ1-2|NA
CASSVDGHGYTF
TGCGCCAGCAGCGTCGACGGACATGGCTACACCTTC
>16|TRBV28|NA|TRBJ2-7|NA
CASSLGEGRYSYEQYF
TGTGCCAGCAGTTTGGGAGAGGGACGTTACTCCTACGAGCAGTACTTC
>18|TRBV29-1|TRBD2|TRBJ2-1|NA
CSVPGTSGGLSSYNEQFF
TGCAGCGTCCCCGGGACTAGCGGGGGGCTGAGCTCCTACAATGAGCAGTTCTTC
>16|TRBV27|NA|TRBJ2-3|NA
CASSSRAGLSTDTQYF
TGTGCCAGCAGTTCAAGGGCGGGGCTGAGCACAGATACGCAGTATTTT
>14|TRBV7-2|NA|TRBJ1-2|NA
CASTLTGPGRGYTF
TGTGCCAGCACCTTAACCGGGCCCGGGAGGGGCTACACCTTC
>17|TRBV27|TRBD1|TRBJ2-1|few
CASSSNRGQGSYNEQFF
TGTGCCAGCAGCTCCAACCGAGGACAGGGTTCCTACAATGAGCAGTTCTTC
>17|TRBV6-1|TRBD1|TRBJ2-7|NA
CASSPLSGTGVSYEQYF
TGTGCCAGCAGTCCCCTATCCGGGACAGGGGTCTCCTACGAGCAGTACTTC
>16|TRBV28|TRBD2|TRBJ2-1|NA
CASSLTVTSGNNEQFF
TGTGCCAGCAGTCTCACCGTGACTAGCGGGAACAATGAGCAGTTCTTC
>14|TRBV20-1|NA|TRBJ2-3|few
CSARDLQSTDTQYF
TGCAGTGCTAGAGATCTCCAGAGCACAGATACGCAGTATTTT
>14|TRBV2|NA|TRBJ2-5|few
CASSQWGVQETQYF
TGTGCCAGCAGTCAGTGGGGTGTCCAAGAGACCCAGTACTTC
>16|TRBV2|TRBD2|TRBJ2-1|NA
CASTPHPGGSYNEQFF
TGTGCCAGCACCCCTCACCCGGGAGGGTCCTACAATGAGCAGTTCTTC
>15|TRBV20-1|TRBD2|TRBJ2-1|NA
CSASRASGGYNEQFF
TGCAGTGCCTCTAGGGCTAGCGGGGGTTACAATGAGCAGTTCTTC
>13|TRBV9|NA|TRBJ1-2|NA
CASSVGVVEGYTF
TGTGCCAGCAGCGTAGGGGTCGTAGAGGGCTACACCTTC
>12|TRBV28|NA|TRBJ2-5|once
CAAGAGWSEQYF
TGTGCCGCCGGGGCAGGGTGGTCTGAGCAGTACTTC
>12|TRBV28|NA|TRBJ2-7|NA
CAATGSGYEQYF
TGTGCCGCGACGGGATCGGGGTACGAGCAGTACTTC
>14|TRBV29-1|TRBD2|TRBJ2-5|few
CSVDGLAGGETQYF
TGCAGCGTTGACGGGCTAGCGGGGGGAGAGACCCAGTACTTC
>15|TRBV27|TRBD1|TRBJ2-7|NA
CASSLRRDRGGEQYF
TGTGCCAGCAGTTTACGACGGGACAGGGGAGGCGAGCAGTACTTC
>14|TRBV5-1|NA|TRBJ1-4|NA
CASSREVSREKLFF
TGCGCCAGCAGTAGGGAAGTTAGCCGTGAAAAACTGTTTTTT
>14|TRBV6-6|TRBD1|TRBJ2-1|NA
CASSLDRGGYEQFF
TGTGCCAGCAGTTTGGACAGGGGAGGCTACGAACAGTTCTTC
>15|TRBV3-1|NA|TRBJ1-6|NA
CASSHTGPKGSPLHF
TGTGCCAGCAGCCACACAGGGCCGAAGGGTTCACCCCTCCACTTT
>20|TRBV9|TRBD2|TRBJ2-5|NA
CASSVGFLSGSGGGQETQYF
TGTGCCAGCAGCGTAGGGTTCTTATCGGGTAGCGGGGGTGGCCAAGAGACCCAGTACTTC
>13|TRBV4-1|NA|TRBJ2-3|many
CASSQPDTDTQYF
TGCGCCAGCAGCCAGCCTGATACAGATACGCAGTATTTT
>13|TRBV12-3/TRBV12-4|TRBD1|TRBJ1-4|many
CASRGQNNEKLFF
TGTGCCAGCAGGGGACAGAACAATGAAAAACTGTTTTTT
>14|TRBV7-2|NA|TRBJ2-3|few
CASKNGWRADTQYF
TGTGCCAGCAAGAACGGATGGAGGGCAGATACGCAGTATTTT
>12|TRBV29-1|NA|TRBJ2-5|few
CSVAQAQETQYF
TGCAGCGTTGCACAGGCGCAAGAGACCCAGTACTTC
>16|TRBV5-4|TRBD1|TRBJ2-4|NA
CASSNRTGEDKNIQYF
TGTGCCAGCAGCAACAGGACAGGGGAGGACAAAAACATTCAGTACTTC
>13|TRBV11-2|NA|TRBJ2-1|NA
CASSLAGSREQFF
TGTGCCAGCAGCTTAGCCGGGAGTCGTGAGCAGTTCTTC
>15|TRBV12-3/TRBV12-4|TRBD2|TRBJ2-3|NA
CASTPSGGSTDTQYF
TGTGCCAGCACCCCTAGCGGGGGTAGCACAGATACGCAGTATTTT
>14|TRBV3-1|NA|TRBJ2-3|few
CASTLLGGSDTQYF
TGTGCCAGCACTCTTCTGGGAGGTTCAGATACGCAGTATTTT
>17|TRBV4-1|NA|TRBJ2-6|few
CASSQQLTPGGANVLTF
TGCGCCAGCAGCCAGCAGCTGACCCCTGGCGGGGCCAACGTCCTGACTTTC
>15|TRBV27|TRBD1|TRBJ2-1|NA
CASVKGTGVYNEQFF
TGTGCCAGCGTGAAGGGGACAGGGGTCTACAATGAGCAGTTCTTC
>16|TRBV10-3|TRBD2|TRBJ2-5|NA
CAISPSGLASRETQYF
TGTGCCATCTCCCCCTCGGGACTAGCGTCGAGAGAGACCCAGTACTTC
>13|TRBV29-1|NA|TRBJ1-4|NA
CSVEVGRKEKLFF
TGCAGCGTTGAGGTAGGGCGGAAGGAAAAACTGTTTTTT
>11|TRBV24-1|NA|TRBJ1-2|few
CATSWGTGYTF
TGTGCCACCAGTTGGGGTACCGGCTACACCTTC
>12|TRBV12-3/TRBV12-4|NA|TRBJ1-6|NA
CASSIGRSPLHF
TGTGCCAGCAGTATAGGGAGGTCACCCCTCCACTTT
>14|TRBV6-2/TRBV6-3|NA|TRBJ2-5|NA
CASTDWKINNEQYF
TGTGCCAGCACCGATTGGAAAATAAACAATGAGCAGTACTTC
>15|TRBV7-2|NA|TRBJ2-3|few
CASSPDRNVPDTQYF
TGTGCCAGCAGCCCCGACAGAAACGTCCCAGATACGCAGTATTTT
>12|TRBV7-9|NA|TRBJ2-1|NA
CSSSLVWDEQFF
TGTTCCAGCAGCTTAGTCTGGGATGAGCAGTTCTTC
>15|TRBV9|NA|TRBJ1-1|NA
CASSSLGVQDTEAFF
TGTGCCAGCAGCTCCCTGGGGGTTCAGGACACTGAAGCTTTCTTT
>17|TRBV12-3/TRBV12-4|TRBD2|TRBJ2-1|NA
CASRNVVGLAGVNEQFF
TGTGCCAGCAGGAACGTCGTGGGACTAGCGGGGGTAAATGAGCAGTTCTTC
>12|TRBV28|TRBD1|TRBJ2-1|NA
CASRTGVSEQFF
TGTGCCAGCAGGACAGGGGTTAGTGAGCAGTTCTTC
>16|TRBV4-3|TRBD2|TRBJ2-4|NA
CASSPEAGMAKNIQYF
TGCGCCAGCAGCCCAGAAGCGGGGATGGCCAAAAACATTCAGTACTTC
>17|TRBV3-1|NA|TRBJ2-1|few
CASSQVWGGLGRNEQFF
TGTGCCAGCAGCCAAGTATGGGGGGGCCTCGGACGCAATGAGCAGTTCTTC
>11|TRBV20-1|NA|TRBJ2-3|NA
CSVKDLTKQYF
TGCAGTGTAAAGGACTTAACAAAGCAGTATTTT
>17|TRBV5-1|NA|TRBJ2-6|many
CASSLAGSGSGANVLTF
TGTGCCAGCAGCTTGGCGGGATCTGGCTCTGGGGCCAACGTCCTGACTTTC
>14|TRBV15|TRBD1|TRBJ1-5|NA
CATRTGDSNQPQHF
TGTGCCACCCGGACAGGCGATAGCAATCAGCCCCAGCATTTT
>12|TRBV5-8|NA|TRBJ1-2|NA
CASSSRTAGYTF
TGTGCCAGCAGCTCTAGGACGGCTGGCTACACCTTC
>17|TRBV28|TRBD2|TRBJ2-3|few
CASSLLGGGAGTDTQYF
TGTGCCAGCAGTTTACTTGGCGGGGGGGCGGGCACAGATACGCAGTATTTT
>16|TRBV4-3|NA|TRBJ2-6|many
CASSQELISGANVLTF
TGCGCCAGCAGCCAAGAGCTGATCTCTGGGGCCAACGTCCTGACTTTC
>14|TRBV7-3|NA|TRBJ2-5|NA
CASSRSRDGETQYF
TGTGCCAGCAGCCGTTCCCGGGACGGAGAGACCCAGTACTTC